Listed here are 6 T cell receptor beta chains from one sample, sequenced in a study of CXCR3-negative and CXCR3-positive naive CD8 T cells. Carrying UMI labels, the TRB cDNA libraries were prepared through 5' RACE. TCRdb reanalyzed the 5' RACE reads and collapses them to one entry per CDR3 protein, without DNA. Its table lists some 10,000 distinct CDR3 sequences. Material: naive CXCR3- CD8+ T cells from blood. Subset of the sample: CD45RO-CCR7+CD27+CD95- naive CD8+ T cells lacking CXCR3 (TNR3-). The receptors derive from a human donor in good health. Some clones in this sample may be carry-over from other donors' samples.

This chain joins TRBV2 and TRBJ2-3; TCRdb gives TRBD1 as the D gene, but with no DNA this cannot be confirmed. This CDR3 contains 13 residues. The germline V gene encodes CDR1 SNHLY and CDR2 FYNNEI. Here the CDR3 reads CASSQGTPDMQYF.

This chain joins TRBV2 and TRBJ2-5. In germline, CDR1 is SNHLY, CDR2 FYNNEI. This CDR3 has 15 residues. The CDR3 sequence is CASKTGIGFKETQYF.

This chain joins TRBV6-6 and TRBJ2-7; the TCRdb D gene call, TRBD1, has no DNA to confirm it. Germline lookup yields CDR1 MNHNY and CDR2 SVGAGI (reference sequence). The CDR3 is 15 residues long. CDR3 loop: CASTFSDRFTYEQYF.

Considering frequency, this clonotype is medium-sized. This chain links TRBV21-1 with TRBJ2-7; no DNA is available, so the TRBD2 call from TCRdb remains unchecked. TRBV21-1 is annotated as a pseudogene. The CDR3 loop spans 15 amino acids. CDR3 amino acids: CASSEGGASPYEQYF.

The V call is TRBV12-3 or TRBV12-4, the J call TRBJ1-2; the D gene TCRdb calls, TRBD1, cannot be checked with no DNA. This CDR3 is 13 amino acids long. CDR3 region: CASSEGASYGYTF.

This chain joins TRBV27 and TRBJ2-2; TCRdb names TRBD2, which stays unverified in the absence of DNA. Germline V gives CDR1 MNHEY, CDR2 SMNVEV (reference sequence). This CDR3 contains 16 residues. The CDR3 sequence: CASSLSRLAGTGELFF.